This TCR beta chain was profiled in a study of cytomegalovirus exposure and HLA in healthy donors. Notes on this clone: Its antigen is unknown.

V was cut by 1 base and J by 7 bases, with 7 bases left in between. CDR1 MDHEN and CDR2 SYDVKM come from the germline V gene. This CDR3 comprises 12 residues. With 60 Vbeta and 13 Jbeta primers, the PCR was carried out. Libraries were prepared by immunoSEQ multiplex PCR; TCRdb keeps only in-frame clonotypes and omits some of them. The sample includes about 200,000 clones, roughly 83% of them seen just once. Study-level results: Rare TCR sequences predominated, though certain public TCRs were found in many donors.

The chain joins TRBV28 to TRBJ1-1; D not certain. The receptor's source is a male donor in good health and CMV-seropositive. The sequencing sample was made of PBMCs. The CDR3 nucleotides are TGTGCCAGCAGTTTATTGGAGTGTGAAGCTTTCTTT. It is translated as CASSLLECEAFF.